Described below is a single T cell receptor (beta chain) sequence and its context. Its specificity is unknown. TCRdb analysed the 5' RACE reads with MiXCR anew, one entry per CDR3 protein. The repertoire holds about 530,000 distinct CDR3 sequences, about a fifth seen once, with approximately 0.48% in the top ten. This specimen belongs to a study of identical twins. Study-level findings and limits: Without tracking the same donors, conclusions rested on cross-sectional statistical analysis.

In addition, the sample was reused for a study of yellow fever vaccine responses in identical twins.

Specimen: CD4+ T cells sorted from blood. The TCR sequence derives from a woman aged 18-29 years in good health.

This CDR3 reads CASRLAGGPVEQFF. In DNA, the CDR3 is TGTGCCAGCAGACTAGCGGGGGGGCCCGTTGAGCAGTTCTTC. This chain links TRBV7-8 with TRBJ2-1; 13 nucleotides line up with TRBD2. The CDR3 has 14 residues. Trimming cost V 6 bases and J 9 bases; bases outside gene matches: 5. Germline lookup yields CDR1 SGHVS and CDR2 FQNEAQ.